One sample yielded the 11 T cell receptor beta chains listed below, sequenced in a study of regulatory T cells in long-lasting Graves disease. Building the TCR beta libraries relied on iRepertoire HTBI primers, and CDR3 regions underwent Arm-PCR. TCRdb independently ran MiXCR on the multiplex PCR reads; one entry per CDR3 protein. The sample yields about 660,000 distinct CDR3 sequences, about 30% seen once. The time point: persistent/refractory GD, antithyroid drugs over 5 years with positive TRAb. RNA extracted from PBMCs served as the sequencing template. The specimen comprised peripheral blood mononuclear cells (PBMCs), sampled when the disease was refractory, from a patient treated with antithyroid drugs. These TCRs come from a female donor with Graves disease.

This chain connects TRBV2 to TRBJ1-3; D is ambiguous. The germline V and J ends were trimmed by 3 bases and 8 bases, with 5 bases remaining between them. This CDR3 has 11 amino acids. Germline CDR1 reads SNHLY; CDR2 reads FYNNEI. The CDR3 loop is CASSDGDTIYF. The CDR3, as DNA: TGTGCCAGCAGTGACGGAGACACCATATATTTT.

There are a few counts of this clonotype. As DNA, the CDR3 is TGTGCCAGCAGTTACTTCCCCCAGGGAACGGACTATGGCTACACCTTC. Translating gives CASSYFPQGTDYGYTF. The gene calls are TRBV6-5 and TRBJ1-2; D is possibly TRBD1 (5 bases). V was clipped by 1 base and J by 3 bases, with 15 bases between them. The CDR3 loop spans 16 amino acids. CDR1 and CDR2 (germline): MNHEY, SVGAGI.

The CDR3 nucleotides are TGTGCCAGCAGGACATTACTTGGTAGCAATCAGCCCCAGCATTTT. Its translation is CASRTLLGSNQPQHF. The rearrangement uses TRBV6-1 and TRBJ1-5; D remains unclear. With 6 bases removed from V and 0 bases from J, the gap between germline ends came to 12 bases. Germline V gene lookup returns CDR1 MNHNS and CDR2 SASEGT. The CDR3 is made up of 15 amino acids.

This clonotype came up a few times. The genes are TRBV19 and TRBJ1-5, with 7 bases that match TRBD1. Germline V gene data show CDR1 as LNHDA and CDR2 as SQIVND (reference sequence). The trim removed 10 bases at V and 9 bases at J, leaving 15 bases unmatched. This CDR3 contains 14 residues. CDR3 loop: CANRIIQGQGPQHF. The CDR3 region has the DNA TGTGCCAACCGAATAATACAGGGGCAGGGGCCCCAGCATTTT.

This chain joins TRBV7-3 and TRBJ2-5, with 9 bases that match TRBD2. The CDR3 is made up of 15 amino acids. Germline CDR1 and CDR2: SGHTA and FQGTGA. Trimming took 2 bases from V and 5 from J; bases not matched to a gene: 6. In DNA form, the CDR3 reads TGTGCCAGCAGCTTATCCGGGACTAGCAGTGAGACCCAGTACTTC. Translated, it gives CASSLSGTSSETQYF.

V usage is TRBV6-5 and J usage is TRBJ2-5; 10 bases are a match to TRBD2. Unmatched junction bases numbered 11, after V lost 2 bases and J lost 2 bases. The length of the CDR3 is 18 residues. Germline lookup yields CDR1 MNHEY and CDR2 SVGAGI. The CDR3 region is CASSYGASGSKAQETQYF. The CDR3 nucleotides are TGTGCCAGCAGTTACGGGGCTAGCGGGAGTAAAGCACAAGAGACCCAGTACTTC.

This clonotype was observed a handful of times. The V and J genes are TRBV5-1 and TRBJ1-5; no clear D gene. Trimming stripped 0 bases from V and 5 bases from J, with 18 bases between. Germline-derived CDR1 and CDR2 are SGHRS and YFSETQ. CDR3 length: 17 residues. The CDR3 sequence is CASSLVVPPWSHQPQHF. CDR3 coding DNA: TGCGCCAGCAGCTTGGTAGTCCCACCCTGGAGCCATCAGCCCCAGCATTTT.

The genes are TRBV7-9 and TRBJ1-4, with D perhaps TRBD1 (6 bases). The CDR3 contains 13 residues. Germline V gene data show CDR1 as SEHNR and CDR2 as FQNEAQ (reference sequence). V lost 5 bases and J 7 bases, leaving 11 bases between the germline ends. This chain's CDR3 is CASSLPDSEKLFF. In DNA form, the CDR3 reads TGTGCCAGCAGCCTACCGGACAGTGAAAAACTGTTTTTT.

For this clonotype: This may be a read error, as it is one base from a much larger clone. V gene TRBV15 combines with J gene TRBJ1-2; D might be TRBD1 (5 bases). Germline CDR1 LNHNV, CDR2 YYDKDF (reference sequence). The CDR3 has 15 residues. This CDR3 is CATGRDQGMNYGYTF. CDR3 in DNA: TGTGCCACCGGCAGAGATCAGGGAATGAACTATGGCTACACCTTC. The full variable domain, in which reference TRBV15 and TRBJ1-2 provide the parts outside the CDR3, is DAMVIQNPRYQVTQFGKPVTLSCSQTLNHNVMYWYQQKSSQAPKLLFHYYDKDFNNEADTPDNFQSRRPNTSFCFLDIRSPGLGDTAMYLCATGRDQGMNYGYTFGSGTRLTVV.

The chain has TRBV27 and TRBJ2-3; D possibly corresponds to TRBD1 (5 bases). The CDR3 sequence is 15 residues long. Trimming left V 1 base short and J 1 base short, with 9 bases between. CDR1 MNHEY and CDR2 SMNVEV come from the germline V gene (reference sequence). The CDR3 spells CASSLWGLGTDTQYF. CDR3 DNA sequence: TGTGCCAGCAGTTTATGGGGCCTTGGCACAGATACGCAGTATTTT.

This chain links TRBV6-2 or TRBV6-3 with TRBJ2-1; no clear D gene. This CDR3 spans 14 amino acids. Germline CDR1 and CDR2: MNHEY and SVGEGT. V lost 5 bases and J lost 5, with 13 bases in between. The CDR3 bases are TGTGCCAGCAGTCACCGCCTCGAACACAATGAGCAGTTCTTC. This encodes CASSHRLEHNEQFF.